Listed below are T cell receptor beta chains from one sample, sequenced in a study of PD-1 blockade in mismatch repair-deficient tumors. Sequencing was performed with immunoSEQ multiplex PCR; in TCRdb, only in-frame clones are kept and a portion is missing. The sample lists 50,000 to 75,000 clones; approximately 88% were seen once. Sequences were derived from peripheral blood, sampled 52 weeks after starting pembrolizumab. Receptors were obtained from an adult with mismatch repair-deficient cancer. CDR3s include the opening cysteine and the closing phenylalanine or tryptophan. A D gene is named only where the DNA matches it firmly. Expanded clones are given a class, and other clones once, few, many or no size at all.

clone_size | j_call | d_call | v_call | cdr3_nt | cdr3_aa
once | TRBJ1-4 | . | TRBV7-8 | TGTGCCAGCAGCTTAGCGACGGACCCCTTTGCAGCTAATGAAAAACTGTTTTTT | CASSLATDPFAANEKLFF
. | TRBJ2-7 | . | TRBV11-2 | TGTGCCAGCAGCTTAGCCTTCAGGGGCGTGGGGGAGCAGTACTTC | CASSLAFRGVGEQYF
. | TRBJ2-1 | TRBD2 | TRBV27 | TGTGCCAGCAGTTTCGGGGGGAGCTCCTACAATGAGCAGTTCTTC | CASSFGGSSYNEQFF
. | TRBJ2-7 | . | TRBV4-1 | TGCGCCAGCAGCCCGTCACAGGGCTCCTACGAGCAGTACTTC | CASSPSQGSYEQYF
. | TRBJ2-1 | . | TRBV27 | TGTGCCAGCAGCCGGGACGGTGAGAGCTCCTACAATGAGCAGTTCTTC | CASSRDGESSYNEQFF
. | TRBJ2-3 | TRBD2 | TRBV27 | TGTGCCAGCAGTTTATCCGGACTAGCGGGATTTGCAGATACGCAGTATTTT | CASSLSGLAGFADTQYF
. | TRBJ2-2 | TRBD2 | TRBV13 | TGTGCCAGCAGCCCGGGGTGGGGGACTAGCGGGGCGAAGAACACCGGGGAGCTGTTTTTT | CASSPGWGTSGAKNTGELFF
. | TRBJ2-1 | . | TRBV27 | TGTGCCAGCAGTCCTTTTGGGAGACTAGAGTACAATGAGCAGTTCTTC | CASSPFGRLEYNEQFF
. | TRBJ2-7 | TRBD2 | TRBV5-1 | TGCGCCAGCAGCCCCCTAAGCGGGAGGCTTGACTACGAGCAGTACTTC | CASSPLSGRLDYEQYF
. | TRBJ1-2 | TRBD1 | TRBV5-1 | TGCGCCAGCAGCTTGGCGCCCGGGACAGCCTCCGGCTACACCTTC | CASSLAPGTASGYTF
. | TRBJ2-3 | . | TRBV9 | TGTGCCAGCAGCGTAGCTACAACGGGGGCGGATACGCAGTATTTT | CASSVATTGADTQYF